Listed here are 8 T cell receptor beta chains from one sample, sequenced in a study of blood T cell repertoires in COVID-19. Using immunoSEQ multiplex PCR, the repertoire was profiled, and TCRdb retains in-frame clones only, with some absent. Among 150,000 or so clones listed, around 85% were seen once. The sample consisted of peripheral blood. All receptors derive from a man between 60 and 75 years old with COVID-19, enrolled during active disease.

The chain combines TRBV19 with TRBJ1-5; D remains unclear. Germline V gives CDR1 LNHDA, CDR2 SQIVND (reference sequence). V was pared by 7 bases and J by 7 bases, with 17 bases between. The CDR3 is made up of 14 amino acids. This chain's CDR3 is CASNVQAAGQPQHF. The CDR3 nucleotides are TGTGCCAGTAATGTTCAGGCGGCGGGGCAGCCCCAGCATTTT.

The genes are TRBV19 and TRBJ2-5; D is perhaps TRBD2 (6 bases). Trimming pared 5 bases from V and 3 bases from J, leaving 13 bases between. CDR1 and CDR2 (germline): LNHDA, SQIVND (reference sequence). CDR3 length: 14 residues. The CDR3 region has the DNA TGTGCCAGTAGTCCCAGCGGGTCGAAAGAGACCCAGTACTTC. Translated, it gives CASSPSGSKETQYF.

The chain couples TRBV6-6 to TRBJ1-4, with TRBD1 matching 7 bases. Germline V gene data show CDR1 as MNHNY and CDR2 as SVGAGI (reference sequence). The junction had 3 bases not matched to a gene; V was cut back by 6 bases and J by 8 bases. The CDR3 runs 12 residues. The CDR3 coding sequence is TGTGCCAGCAGGACGGACAGGGAAAAACTGTTTTTT. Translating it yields CASRTDREKLFF.

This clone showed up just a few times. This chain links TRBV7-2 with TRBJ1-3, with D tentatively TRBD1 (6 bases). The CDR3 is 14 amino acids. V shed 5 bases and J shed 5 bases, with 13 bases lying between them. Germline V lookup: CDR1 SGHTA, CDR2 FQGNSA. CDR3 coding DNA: TGTGCCAGCAGCCCACCGGGACACCGAAACACCATATATTTT. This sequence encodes CASSPPGHRNTIYF. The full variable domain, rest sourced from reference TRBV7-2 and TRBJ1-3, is GAGVSQSPSNKVTEKGKDVELRCDPISGHTALYWYRQSLGQGLEFLIYFQGNSAPDKSGLPSDRFSAERTGGSVSTLTIQRTQQEDSAVYLCASSPPGHRNTIYFGEGSWLTVV.

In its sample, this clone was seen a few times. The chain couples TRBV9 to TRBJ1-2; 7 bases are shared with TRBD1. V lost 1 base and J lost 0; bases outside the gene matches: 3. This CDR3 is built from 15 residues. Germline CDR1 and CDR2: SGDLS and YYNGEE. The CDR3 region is CASSVRDRTNYGYTF. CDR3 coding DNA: TGTGCCAGCAGCGTAAGGGACAGAACTAACTATGGCTACACCTTC.

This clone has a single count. This chain's CDR3 is CASSFPHVAHIYEQYF. The CDR3 DNA is TGTGCCAGCAGCTTTCCTCATGTCGCACACATCTACGAGCAGTACTTC. The chain employs TRBV7-8 and TRBJ2-7; D gene unclear. Germline V gene sequence: CDR1 SGHVS, CDR2 FQNEAQ. CDR3 length equals 16 residues. V was clipped by 3 bases and J by 3 bases, with 18 bases between them.

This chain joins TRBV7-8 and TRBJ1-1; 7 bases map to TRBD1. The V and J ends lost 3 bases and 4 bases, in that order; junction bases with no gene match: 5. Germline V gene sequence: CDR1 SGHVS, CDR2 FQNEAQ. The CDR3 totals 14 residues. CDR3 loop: CASSLGRGVTEAFF. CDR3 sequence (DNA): TGTGCCAGCAGCTTGGGCAGGGGGGTCACTGAAGCTTTCTTT.

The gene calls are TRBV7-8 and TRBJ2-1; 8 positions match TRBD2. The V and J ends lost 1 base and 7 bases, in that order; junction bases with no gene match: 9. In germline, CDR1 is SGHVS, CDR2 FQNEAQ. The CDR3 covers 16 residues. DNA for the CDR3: TGTGCCAGCAGCTTAGGAGGTATAGCGGGATCTAATGAGCAGTTCTTC. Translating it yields CASSLGGIAGSNEQFF.